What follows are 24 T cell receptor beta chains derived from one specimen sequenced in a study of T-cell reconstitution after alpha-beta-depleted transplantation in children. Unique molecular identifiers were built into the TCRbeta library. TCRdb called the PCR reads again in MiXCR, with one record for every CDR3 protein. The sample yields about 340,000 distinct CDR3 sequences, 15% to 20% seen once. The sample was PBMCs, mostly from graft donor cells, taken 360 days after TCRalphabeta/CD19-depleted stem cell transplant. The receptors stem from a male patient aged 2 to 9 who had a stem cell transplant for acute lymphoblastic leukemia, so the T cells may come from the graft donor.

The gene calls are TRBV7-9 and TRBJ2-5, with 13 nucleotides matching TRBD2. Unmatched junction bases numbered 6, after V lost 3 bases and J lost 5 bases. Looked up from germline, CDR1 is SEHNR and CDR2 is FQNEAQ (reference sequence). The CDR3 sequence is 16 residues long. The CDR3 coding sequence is TGTGCCAGCAGCTTTGGACTAGCGGGAGCTTCTGAGACCCAGTACTTC. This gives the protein CASSFGLAGASETQYF. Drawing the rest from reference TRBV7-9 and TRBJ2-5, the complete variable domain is DTGVSQNPRHKITKRGQNVTFRCDPISEHNRLYWYRQTLGQGPEFLTYFQNEAQLEKSRLLSDRFSAERPKGSFSTLEIQRTEQGDSAMYLCASSFGLAGASETQYFGPGTRLLVL.

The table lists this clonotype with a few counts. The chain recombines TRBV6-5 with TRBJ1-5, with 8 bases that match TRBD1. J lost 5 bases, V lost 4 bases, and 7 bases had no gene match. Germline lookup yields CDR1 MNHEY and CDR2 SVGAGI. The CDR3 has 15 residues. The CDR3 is CASSFTGGSHQPQHF. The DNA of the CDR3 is TGTGCCAGCAGTTTCACAGGGGGGTCACATCAGCCCCAGCATTTT.

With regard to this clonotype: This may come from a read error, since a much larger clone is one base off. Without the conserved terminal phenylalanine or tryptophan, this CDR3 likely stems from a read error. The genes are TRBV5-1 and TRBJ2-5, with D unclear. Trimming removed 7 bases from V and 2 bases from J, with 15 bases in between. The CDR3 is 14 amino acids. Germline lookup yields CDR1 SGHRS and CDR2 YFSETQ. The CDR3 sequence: CASRPYRMQETQYC. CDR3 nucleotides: TGCGCCAGCCGCCCCTATAGGATGCAAGAGACCCAGTACTGC.

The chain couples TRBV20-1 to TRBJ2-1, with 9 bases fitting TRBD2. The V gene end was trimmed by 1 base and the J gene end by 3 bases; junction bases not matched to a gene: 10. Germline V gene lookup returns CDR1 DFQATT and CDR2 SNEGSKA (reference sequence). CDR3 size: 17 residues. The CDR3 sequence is CSARVFLAGEGYNEQFF. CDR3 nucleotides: TGCAGTGCTAGAGTGTTCTTAGCGGGAGAGGGCTACAATGAGCAGTTCTTC.

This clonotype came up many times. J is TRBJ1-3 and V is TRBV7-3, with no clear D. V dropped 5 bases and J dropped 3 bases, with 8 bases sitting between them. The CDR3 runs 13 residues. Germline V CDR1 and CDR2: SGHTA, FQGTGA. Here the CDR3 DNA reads TGTGCCAGCAGCCCCGCTGGTGGAAACACCATATATTTT. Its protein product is CASSPAGGNTIYF.

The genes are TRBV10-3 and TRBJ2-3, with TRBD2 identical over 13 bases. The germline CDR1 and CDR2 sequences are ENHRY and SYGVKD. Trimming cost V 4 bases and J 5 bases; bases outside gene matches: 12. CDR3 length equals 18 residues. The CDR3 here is CAISGVGATSGRIDTQYF. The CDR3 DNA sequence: TGTGCCATCAGTGGAGTGGGCGCGACTAGCGGGAGGATAGATACGCAGTATTTT.

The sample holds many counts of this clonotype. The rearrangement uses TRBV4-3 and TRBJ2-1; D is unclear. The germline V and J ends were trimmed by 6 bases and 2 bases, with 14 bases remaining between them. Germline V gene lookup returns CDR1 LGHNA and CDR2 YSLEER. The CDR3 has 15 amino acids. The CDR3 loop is CASSSGPGTYNEQFF. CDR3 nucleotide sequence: TGCGCCAGCAGTTCCGGGCCTGGAACCTACAATGAGCAGTTCTTC.

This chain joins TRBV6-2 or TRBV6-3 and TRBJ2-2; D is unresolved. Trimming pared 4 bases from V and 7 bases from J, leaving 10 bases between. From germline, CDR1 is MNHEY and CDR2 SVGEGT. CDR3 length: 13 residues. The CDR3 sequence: CASSSFSVGELFF. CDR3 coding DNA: TGTGCCAGCAGTTCATTTAGTGTCGGGGAGCTGTTTTTT.

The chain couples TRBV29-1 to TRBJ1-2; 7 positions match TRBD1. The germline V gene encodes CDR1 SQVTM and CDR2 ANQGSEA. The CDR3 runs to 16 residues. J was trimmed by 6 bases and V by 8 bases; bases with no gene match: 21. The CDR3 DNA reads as TGCAGCTCTCGGGGGGGGGCGACCGGGACAGACAATGGCTACACCTTC. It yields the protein CSSRGGATGTDNGYTF.

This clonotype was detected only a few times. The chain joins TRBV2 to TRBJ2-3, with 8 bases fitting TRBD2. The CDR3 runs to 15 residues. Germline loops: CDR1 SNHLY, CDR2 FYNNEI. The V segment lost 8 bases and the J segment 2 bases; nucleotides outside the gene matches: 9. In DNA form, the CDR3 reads TGTGCCAGCCTCAGGACTAGCAGATTCACAGATACGCAGTATTTT. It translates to CASLRTSRFTDTQYF.

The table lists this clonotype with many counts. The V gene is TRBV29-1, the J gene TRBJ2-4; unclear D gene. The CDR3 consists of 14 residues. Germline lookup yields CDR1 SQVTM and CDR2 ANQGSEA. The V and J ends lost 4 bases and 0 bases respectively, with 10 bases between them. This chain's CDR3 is CSVAFTGAKNIQYF. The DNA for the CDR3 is TGCAGCGTTGCATTTACCGGAGCCAAAAACATTCAGTACTTC.

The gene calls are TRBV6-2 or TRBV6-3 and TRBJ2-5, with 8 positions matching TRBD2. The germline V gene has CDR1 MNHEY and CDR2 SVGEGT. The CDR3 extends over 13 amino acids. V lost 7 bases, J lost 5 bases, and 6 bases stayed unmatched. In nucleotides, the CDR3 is TGTGCCAGCATGGCGGGGGGCCTGGAGACCCAGTACTTC. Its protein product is CASMAGGLETQYF.

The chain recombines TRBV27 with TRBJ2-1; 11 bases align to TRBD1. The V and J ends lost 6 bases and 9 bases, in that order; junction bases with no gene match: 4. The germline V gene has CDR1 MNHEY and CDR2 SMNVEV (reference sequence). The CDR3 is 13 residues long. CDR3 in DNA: TGTGCCAGCAGCTGGACAGGGGGCAGTGAGCAGTTCTTC. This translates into CASSWTGGSEQFF.

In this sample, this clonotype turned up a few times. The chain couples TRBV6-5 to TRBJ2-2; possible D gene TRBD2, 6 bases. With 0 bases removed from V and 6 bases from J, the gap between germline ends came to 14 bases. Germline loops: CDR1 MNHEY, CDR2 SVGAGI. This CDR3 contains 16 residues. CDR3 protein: CASSYSRLVAPGELFF. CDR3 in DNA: TGTGCCAGCAGTTACTCCCGACTAGTCGCACCCGGGGAGCTGTTTTTT.

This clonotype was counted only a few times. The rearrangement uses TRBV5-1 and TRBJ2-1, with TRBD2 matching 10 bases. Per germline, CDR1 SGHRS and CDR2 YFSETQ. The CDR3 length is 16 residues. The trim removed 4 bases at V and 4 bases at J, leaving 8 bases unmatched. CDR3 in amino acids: CASSRTSGTQYNEQFF. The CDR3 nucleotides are TGCGCCAGCAGCAGGACTAGCGGAACTCAATACAATGAGCAGTTCTTC.

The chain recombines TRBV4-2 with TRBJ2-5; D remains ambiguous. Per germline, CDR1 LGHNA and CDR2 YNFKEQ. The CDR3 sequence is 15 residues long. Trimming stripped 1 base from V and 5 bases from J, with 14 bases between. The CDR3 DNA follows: TGTGCCAGCAGCCAAGTTACTGGGCGATGGGAGACCCAGTACTTC. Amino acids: CASSQVTGRWETQYF.

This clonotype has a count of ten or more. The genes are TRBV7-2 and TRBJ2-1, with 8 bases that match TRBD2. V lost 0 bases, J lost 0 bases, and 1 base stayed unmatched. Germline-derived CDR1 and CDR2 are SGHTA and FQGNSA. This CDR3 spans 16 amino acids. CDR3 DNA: TGTGCCAGCAGCTTAGCCGGGACTAGCTCCTACAATGAGCAGTTCTTC. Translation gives CASSLAGTSSYNEQFF.

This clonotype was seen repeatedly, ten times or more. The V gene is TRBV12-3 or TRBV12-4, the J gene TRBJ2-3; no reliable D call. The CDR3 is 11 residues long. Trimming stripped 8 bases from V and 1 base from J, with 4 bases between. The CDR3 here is CASGRTDTQYF. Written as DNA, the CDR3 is TGTGCCAGCGGTCGCACAGATACGCAGTATTTT.

CDR3 DNA: TGTGCCACCTTTCCGGGACAGGGAGTCACAGATACGCAGTATTTT. Protein product: CATFPGQGVTDTQYF. The chain couples TRBV10-3 to TRBJ2-3; 9 nucleotides match TRBD1. Germline CDR1 reads ENHRY; CDR2 reads SYGVKD. The trim removed 10 bases at V and 2 bases at J, leaving 10 bases unmatched. This CDR3 region has 15 residues.

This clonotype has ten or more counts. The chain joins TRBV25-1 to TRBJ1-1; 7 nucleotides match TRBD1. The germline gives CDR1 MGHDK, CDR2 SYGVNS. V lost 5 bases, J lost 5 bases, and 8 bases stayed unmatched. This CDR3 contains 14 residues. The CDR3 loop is CASSTGEVRTEAFF. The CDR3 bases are TGTGCCAGCAGTACAGGGGAGGTTAGGACTGAAGCTTTCTTT.

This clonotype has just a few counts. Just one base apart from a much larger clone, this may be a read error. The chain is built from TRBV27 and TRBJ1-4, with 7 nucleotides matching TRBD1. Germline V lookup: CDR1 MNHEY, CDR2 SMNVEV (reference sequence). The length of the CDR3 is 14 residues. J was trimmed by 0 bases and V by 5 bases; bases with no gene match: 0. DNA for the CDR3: TGTGCCAGCAGTGGGACAGCAACTAATGAAAAACTGTTTTTT. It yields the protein CASSGTATNEKLFF.

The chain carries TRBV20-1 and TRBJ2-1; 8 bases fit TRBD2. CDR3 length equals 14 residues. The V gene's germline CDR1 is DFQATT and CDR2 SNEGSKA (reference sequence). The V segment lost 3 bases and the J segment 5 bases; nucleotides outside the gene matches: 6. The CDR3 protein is CSARSGSWNNEQFF. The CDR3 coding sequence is TGCAGTGCTAGGAGCGGGAGTTGGAACAATGAGCAGTTCTTC.

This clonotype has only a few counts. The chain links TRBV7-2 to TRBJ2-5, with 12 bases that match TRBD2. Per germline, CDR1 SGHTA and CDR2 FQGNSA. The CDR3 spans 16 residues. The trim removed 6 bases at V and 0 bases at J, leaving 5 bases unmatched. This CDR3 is CASSFGTSGHQETQYF. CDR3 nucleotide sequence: TGTGCCAGCAGTTTCGGGACTAGCGGGCACCAAGAGACCCAGTACTTC.

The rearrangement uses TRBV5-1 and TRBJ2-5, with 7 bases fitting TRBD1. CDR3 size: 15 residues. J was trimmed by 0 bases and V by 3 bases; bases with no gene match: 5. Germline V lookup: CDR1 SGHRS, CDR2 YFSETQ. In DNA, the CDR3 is TGCGCCAGCAGCTCACTGACAGGGAACCAAGAGACCCAGTACTTC. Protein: CASSSLTGNQETQYF.